This T cell receptor (beta chain) comes out of a study of molecular identifiers for immune sequencing clone quantification. About the study: RNA from 20,000 or 100,000 naive CD8 cells was split five ways in replicates, with four sequenced.

V gave up 5 bases and J gave up 4 bases, with 20 bases separating them. Germline CDR1 is DFQATT and CDR2 is SNEGSKA (reference sequence). The CDR3 is 16 residues long. Library preparation followed earlier protocols using designated TCR primers. TCRdb independently ran MiXCR on the PCR reads; one entry per CDR3 protein. The sample records over 550,000 distinct CDR3 sequences, 25% being singletons. This clonotype was seen only a few times. The sorting of naive CD8 T cells used the CD8+CD4-CCR7+CD45RA+ phenotype. This clonotype was obtained from a human donor in good health. Some libraries in this study had Jurkat cell RNA spiked in. The sample consisted of naive CD8+ T cells from blood, with Jurkat cell RNA spiked in. Subset in this sample: FACS-sorted CD8+CD4-CCR7+CD45RA+ naive T cells. J is TRBJ2-2 and V is TRBV20-1; D perhaps matches TRBD2 (6 bases). CDR3 region: CSACLPGLTITGELFF. As DNA, the CDR3 is TGCAGTGCTTGCCTTCCGGGACTTACCATCACCGGGGAGCTGTTTTTT.